Each of the 4 T cell receptor beta chains below was sequenced from the same sample in a study of T-cell memory formation after mild COVID-19 (dated by TCRdb to about 2021). Library construction relied on 5' RACE. The sample was run on an Illumina NovaSeq 6000. TCRdb reprocessed the public reads (quality trimming at Q25 with fastp, clone calling with MiXCR) and kept in-frame beta chains. Merged by CDR3 protein, the rows form single entries marked with the most common genes and DNA. Recorded for this sample are under 450,000 distinct CDR3 sequences; about 22% of them occurred a single time. Around 13% of the sample goes to the ten largest clones. What was sequenced was PBMCs or a T cell subset sorted from them (not recorded which). These receptors were obtained from an adult woman who had mild COVID-19 (a few samples of this study predate the infection). The sample titles of this study are shuffled in the database, so cell type and time point are left out; the donor was told from shared clones.

A few counts support this clonotype. The J gene is TRBJ2-1, the V gene TRBV5-5; TRBD2 might be the D (5 bases). The germline V gene encodes CDR1 SGHKS and CDR2 YYEKEE (reference sequence). The CDR3 contains 14 residues. V lost 6 bases and J lost 8, with 18 bases in between. The CDR3 here is CASNLAWGSHEQFF. The CDR3 DNA reads TGTGCCAGCAACCTAGCTTGGGGATCTCATGAGCAGTTCTTC.

About this clonotype itself: The conserved final phenylalanine or tryptophan is absent from the CDR3, which likely points to a read error. V gene TRBV9 combines with J gene TRBJ1-1; no clear D gene. V lost 0 bases and J 7 bases, leaving 10 bases between the germline ends. The germline CDR1 and CDR2 sequences are SGDLS and YYNGEE. The CDR3 runs to 13 residues. CDR3: CASSVGGLGEAFC. The CDR3 DNA is TGTGCCAGCAGCGTAGGCGGGCTGGGTGAAGCTTTCTGT.

This clonotype turned up a few times. The CDR3 DNA follows: TGTGCCAGCTCAAACGTTGTCGAAGCTTTCTTT. Its translation: CASSNVVEAFF. The chain uses TRBV2 and TRBJ1-1; D remains unclear. CDR1 and CDR2 (germline): SNHLY, FYNNEI. CDR3 size: 11 residues. Between the trimmed V and J ends, which lost 8 bases and 8 bases, there was a span of 12 bases. Based on the CDR3 plus reference TRBV2 and TRBJ1-1, the full variable domain is EPEVTQTPSHQVTQMGQEVILRCVPISNHLYFYWYRQILGQKVEFLVSFYNNEISEKSEIFDDQFSVERPDGSNFTLKIRSTKLEDSAMYFCASSNVVEAFFGQGTRLTVV.

This chain uses TRBV28 with TRBJ2-7; D perhaps matches TRBD2 (6 bases). Trimming pared 5 bases from V and 13 bases from J, leaving 15 bases between. The germline V gene encodes CDR1 MDHEN and CDR2 SYDVKM. CDR3 size: 11 residues. The CDR3 spells CASSLNYGTYF. The CDR3 DNA sequence: TGTGCCAGCAGTCTCAATTACGGGACTTACTTC.